This T cell receptor (beta chain) emerged from a study of immune heterogeneity within non-small cell lung tumors. Study-wide points: Alongside site-unique high-frequency clones, identical dominant CDR3 beta clonotypes recurred across tumor sites within a patient. Statistically, local T-cell clonality exhibited a moderate yet significant correlation with local tumor mutational burden (R 0.3 to 0.4). Between individual patients, the high-frequency T-cell receptor beta clonotypes largely differed.

CDR3 of TCR beta was amplified by multiplex PCR that used 32 V and 13 J primers. TCRdb re-analysed the multiplex PCR reads in MiXCR, keeping a single row per CDR3 protein. The sample contains a few thousand distinct CDR3 sequences, around 18% of which appear only once. This clonotype has a single count. Its antigen is not identified. TCRs were amplified from 450 to 700 ng gDNA of bulk tumor per sample. Every primary tumor yielded several biopsies, spaced far apart, that were taken during surgery. Patients underwent curative surgery for untreated, newly diagnosed non-small cell lung cancer. A total of more than twelve patients with newly diagnosed non-small cell lung cancer, all of whom were undergoing surgery with curative intent, made up the donors. CDR3 length: 15 residues. Germline values: CDR1 MDHEN, CDR2 SYDVKM. V was clipped by 6 bases and J by 3 bases, with 17 bases between them.

The source of this sequence is a man aged 35 to 55 with non-small cell lung cancer. Material: lung tumor tissue. The gene calls are TRBV28 and TRBJ1-2; D gene ambiguous. The CDR3 nucleotides are TGTGCCAGCAGCGGCGATCCGACACCTTACTATGGCTACACCTTC. The encoded protein is CASSGDPTPYYGYTF.